Below are 14 T cell receptor beta chains sequenced from a single sample in a study of vaccination effects on CD4 cells after COVID-19. In the ViraFEST assay, antigen-specific CD4+ clonotypes were identified by expansion after peptide-pool stimulation. Cells that had been cultured for approximately ten days were the source of isolated CD4+ T cells. Each vaccine recipient was nucleocapsid antibody negative and had no prior SARS-CoV-2 infection. Clones were sequenced by immunoSEQ multiplex PCR, and TCRdb holds only the in-frame ones, with some missing. The table lists nearly 35,000 clones, 55% to 85% of them singletons. No antigen is known for these receptors. Material: CD4+ T cells from PBMCs cultured with HCoV-OC43 spike peptides, obtained before COVID-19 vaccination. Described subset: HCoV-OC43 spike overlapping peptide pool stimulation. The receptors were gathered from a human donor who received a COVID-19 vaccine.

The chain links TRBV9 to TRBJ1-1, with a possible D match to TRBD1 (5 bases). From germline, CDR1 is SGDLS and CDR2 YYNGEE. The CDR3 is made up of 13 amino acids. V was shortened by 0 bases and J by 12 bases, with 15 bases between the two germline ends. Here the CDR3 DNA reads TGTGCCAGCAGCGTAGTGGGGCGGGGGGGGACTTTCTTT. Protein product: CASSVVGRGGTFF.

V is TRBV28 and J is TRBJ1-3; 7 bases line up with TRBD1. The CDR3 is made up of 12 amino acids. J gave up 7 bases and V 5 bases, and 2 bases lay outside the gene matches. Germline loops: CDR1 MDHEN, CDR2 SYDVKM. CDR3 nucleotides: TGTGCCAGCAGTGACAGGGTGAACACCATATATTTT. It is translated as CASSDRVNTIYF.

The CDR3 coding sequence is TGTGCCAGCAGCACCACTAGCGGGGAATACAATGAGCAGTTCTTC. Translating gives CASSTTSGEYNEQFF. The chain has TRBV7-2 and TRBJ2-1; 10 nucleotides line up with TRBD2. J lost 4 bases, V lost 5 bases, and 5 bases had no gene match. CDR1 SGHTA and CDR2 FQGNSA come from the germline V gene. The CDR3 has 15 residues.

This clone showed up just once. The chain carries TRBV28 and TRBJ1-5; D might be TRBD1 (6 bases). CDR3 length: 16 residues. V lost 7 bases and J 6 bases, leaving 22 bases between the germline ends. In germline, CDR1 is MDHEN, CDR2 SYDVKM. The CDR3 nucleotides are TGTGCCAGCATTTCGGGGGGGCAGCCTTGGGGTCAGCCCCAGCATTTT. Its translation: CASISGGQPWGQPQHF.

The DNA of the CDR3 is TGTGCCATCAGCGCCTCTCAGGGACAGGGAGGAAGATACGAGCAGTACTTC. The encoded protein is CAISASQGQGGRYEQYF. V usage is TRBV10-3 and J usage is TRBJ2-7; 9 positions agree with TRBD1. The trim removed 6 bases at V and 4 bases at J, leaving 16 bases unmatched. CDR1 and CDR2 from the germline V gene are ENHRY and SYGVKD. This CDR3 comprises 17 residues.

The chain combines TRBV5-6 with TRBJ1-2; the match to TRBD1 covers 7 bases. CDR1 is SGHDT, CDR2 YYEEEE, per germline. The CDR3 contains 14 residues. The V and J ends lost 2 bases and 4 bases, in that order; junction bases with no gene match: 5. CDR3 coding DNA: TGTGCCAGCAGCTTCAGGGGGGCGGGCTATGGCTACACCTTC. This translates into CASSFRGAGYGYTF.

This chain uses TRBV18 with TRBJ2-7; no firm D call. Germline V lookup: CDR1 KGHSH, CDR2 LQKENI. V was clipped by 2 bases and J by 6 bases, with 11 bases between them. CDR3 size: 13 residues. CDR3 coding DNA: TGTGCCAGCTCACCAGAAGCACCTATCGAGCAGTACTTC. It translates to CASSPEAPIEQYF.

This clone turned up a few times. The rearrangement links TRBV18 to TRBJ2-4, with TRBD2 identical over 7 bases. V dropped 4 bases and J dropped 2; count of bases not matched to a gene: 8. The CDR3 length is 16 residues. Germline values: CDR1 KGHSH, CDR2 LQKENI. This CDR3 reads CASSREGGRSKNIQYF. As DNA, the CDR3 is TGTGCCAGCTCACGGGAGGGTGGAAGATCCAAAAACATTCAGTACTTC.

The chain couples TRBV19 to TRBJ2-1; possibly TRBD1 for D (5 bases). This CDR3 is 12 amino acids long. Per the germline V gene, CDR1 is LNHDA and CDR2 is SQIVND (reference sequence). V lost 5 bases, J lost 6 bases, and 8 bases lay in between. The CDR3 coding sequence is TGTGCCAGTAGTCGACAGAGCAATGAGCAGTTCTTC. As protein: CASSRQSNEQFF.

The CDR3 DNA follows: TGTGCCAGCAGTTCGGGACGGTTGAATGAAGCCCTCCACTTT. This gives the protein CASSSGRLNEALHF. J is TRBJ1-6 and V is TRBV27; possibly TRBD1 for D (5 bases). The CDR3 spans 14 residues. The V end lost 4 bases, the J end lost 14 bases, and 18 bases lay between the germline ends. Per the germline V gene, CDR1 is MNHEY and CDR2 is SMNVEV (reference sequence).

This clone has more than one count but fewer than ten. The CDR3 nucleotides are TGCGCCAGCAGCTTGGACGGGACGCCGCCTTACGAGCAGTACTTC. It encodes CASSLDGTPPYEQYF. The chain employs TRBV5-1 and TRBJ2-7, with D possibly called TRBD1 or TRBD2 (5 bases each). From germline, CDR1 is SGHRS and CDR2 YFSETQ. The CDR3 runs to 15 residues. Trimming removed 0 bases at V and 4 bases at J, with 14 bases between.

The chain uses TRBV6-2 or TRBV6-3 and TRBJ2-7; maybe TRBD2 (6 bases). V lost 6 bases and J 7 bases, leaving 16 bases between the germline ends. Germline values: CDR1 MNHEY, CDR2 SVGEGT. The CDR3 has 13 residues. In nucleotides, the CDR3 is TGTGCCAGCAGCCCGAGGCGGGGATATGAGCAGTACTTC. It yields the protein CASSPRRGYEQYF.

This clone was seen a single time. The chain uses TRBV19 and TRBJ1-1; D unresolved. This CDR3 is built from 14 residues. The germline V gene encodes CDR1 LNHDA and CDR2 SQIVND (reference sequence). The ends were cut back, 4 bases at V and 8 bases at J, with 17 bases in the middle. The CDR3 loop is CASSTLQRGWEAFF. As DNA, the CDR3 is TGTGCCAGTAGTACCCTTCAGCGTGGGTGGGAAGCTTTCTTT.

The genes are TRBV7-9 and TRBJ1-2, with a tentative D call TRBD1 (5 bases). Germline V gene lookup returns CDR1 SEHNR and CDR2 FQNEAQ (reference sequence). Trimming pared 5 bases from V and 0 bases from J, leaving 7 bases between. This CDR3 spans 13 amino acids. The CDR3 sequence is CASSRDSNYGYTF. The CDR3 coding sequence is TGTGCCAGCAGCCGGGACTCTAACTATGGCTACACCTTC.